This TCR beta chain derives from a study of cytomegalovirus exposure and HLA in healthy donors. Study-level background: An analysis done earlier identified more than 100 million unique TCR beta sequences from 150 million to 200 million T cells.

It was with 60 Vbeta and 13 Jbeta primers that the PCR ran. Some clones are missing from TCRdb's copy, which holds only in-frame ones; the method was immunoSEQ multiplex PCR. The sample lists some 110,000 clones; approximately 70% were seen once. Notes on this clone: Its antigen is not known.

From germline, CDR1 is GTSNPN and CDR2 SVGIG (reference sequence). The CDR3 runs 13 residues. Trimming removed 6 bases from V and 1 base from J; junction bases left unmatched: 5. Study-wide results and limits: Follow-up analysis later connected one missense variant in DCLRE1C with trimming of TCR beta V- and J-genes. The study put some 150 TCR beta chains on its list as cytomegalovirus-associated. As confirmed in vitro, a few CMV-associated chains were specific for CMV antigens.

The specimen sequenced was PBMCs. The clonotype originates from a man aged 25 to 40 in good health and CMV-seropositive. The chain employs TRBV30 and TRBJ1-1, with TRBD1 matching 7 bases. DNA for the CDR3: TGTGCCTGTGACAGGGCCCCGAACACTGAAGCTTTCTTT. The encoded protein is CACDRAPNTEAFF.